Included here is one TCR beta chain sequence, with context. Its antigen is currently not known. The input lacks base qualities; no much larger clone sits a single base away. The data belong to a study of cytomegalovirus exposure and HLA in healthy donors (dated by TCRdb to 2017 to 2019). Some background on the complete study: According to a later analysis, one platform produced both the roughly 130 validation repertoires and the 666 repertoires of the first cohort. The aim of the study was to test whether cataloging public T cell receptors could identify signatures of past pathogen exposure. In addition to the first cohort of 650 to 750 subjects, a separate validation cohort of 120 different subjects was used. To predict cytomegalovirus infection status, the study combined high-throughput TCR immunosequencing, statistical association of individual TCRs with disease status, and machine learning. Study-level results and caveats: The authors suggested that the approach could potentially be generalized to other disease states and immunological phenotypes. In both the original and validation cohorts, the classifier was reported to diagnose cytomegalovirus status with high specificity and sensitivity. A few of the identified cytomegalovirus-associated TCR beta chains were confirmed in vitro to be specific for cytomegalovirus antigens. All 120 or so repertoires were used to score co-occurrence in the validation cohort in a later analysis, because that analysis had no HLA typing for the cohort. In the study, about 150 TCR beta chains were listed as associated with cytomegalovirus. Of the cluster scores, roughly 95% were above 0 in a later analysis, which found that TCRs clustered in the first cohort also tended to co-occur in the 120 validation repertoires. Most TCR sequences were seen in very few donors, while some public TCRs were found in many individuals.

The donors belonged to the validation cohort of 120 subjects, which was separate from the approximately 700-subject first cohort. The CDR3 numbers 16 residues from cysteine through phenylalanine. Just CDR3 DNA is preserved here, 48 bases in frame from base 1. The germline V gene encodes CDR1 MNHNS and CDR2 SASEGT. Unmatched junction bases come to 0, with V trimmed by 4 bases and J by 0 bases. The library was built by means of the immunoSEQ multiplex PCR assay. As for the original processing: A statistical classification framework was built to diagnose cytomegalovirus status from the catalog of TCR beta chain sequences. TCRdb holds this immuneACCESS table with in-frame rearrangements only. Some clones are missing; in checked studies, unresolved V genes explain under half, and the rest has no known cause. V and J calls and clone size are as listed in that table; D and trimming were resolved from the DNA. Present in this sample are 250,000 to 300,000 clones, roughly 85% of which were seen just once. Together, the top ten hold approximately 1% of the sample.

The sample was PBMCs. The chain was built from TRBV6-1 and TRBJ2-6, and 10 bases in between align with TRBD2. The sequence derives from a woman between 18 and 30 years old in good health and CMV-seronegative. The nucleotide sequence reads as follows: TGTGCCAGCAGTGGGACTAGCGGCTCTGGGGCCAACGTCCTGACTTTC. It codes for CASSGTSGSGANVLTF.